A single sample gave rise to the 20 T cell receptor beta chains below, sequenced in a study of patients and donors after allogeneic stem cell transplantation. Using its own MiXCR run on the RT-PCR reads, TCRdb lists one record per CDR3 protein. The sample lists 400,000 to 500,000 distinct CDR3 sequences, 15% to 20% occurring once. The specimen sequenced was blood, either unsorted or a sorted T cell fraction (not recorded which). The source is a human donor who was either an allogeneic HSCT recipient or a stem cell or donor lymphocyte infusion donor (not recorded which). It is not recorded whose cells these are; they may come from a transplant donor.

The chain couples TRBV11-2 to TRBJ2-6; 9 nucleotides line up with TRBD1. This CDR3 region has 18 residues. From germline, CDR1 is SGHAT and CDR2 FQNNGV. The V and J ends lost 5 bases and 2 bases, in that order; junction bases with no gene match: 10. DNA for the CDR3: TGTGCCAGCAGCCAACCGGGACAGGGTAGTCCTGGGGCCAACGTCCTGACTTTC. Translating gives CASSQPGQGSPGANVLTF.

This clonotype was seen once. The V gene is TRBV20-1, the J gene TRBJ2-2, with no clear D. The CDR3 has 17 amino acids. Germline V gene sequence: CDR1 DFQATT, CDR2 SNEGSKA (reference sequence). V was cut by 3 bases and J by 6 bases, with 23 bases left in between. The CDR3 DNA is TGCAGTGCTAGCCTCAGACGGCGGTCACCCCGGGCCGGGGAGCTGTTTTTT. Its translation: CSASLRRRSPRAGELFF.

This clonotype was counted only a few times. The chain employs TRBV12-3 or TRBV12-4 and TRBJ2-2; 7 nucleotides align to TRBD1. The CDR3 spans 15 residues. The V and J ends lost 6 bases and 0 bases, in that order; junction bases with no gene match: 4. The CDR3 sequence is CASRDRPANTGELFF. CDR3 sequence (DNA): TGTGCCAGCAGGGACAGGCCCGCGAACACCGGGGAGCTGTTTTTT.

This clonotype has more than one count but fewer than ten. This chain uses TRBV12-3 or TRBV12-4 with TRBJ2-1; 11 bases are a match to TRBD2. V dropped 7 bases and J dropped 6; count of bases not matched to a gene: 5. The CDR3 sequence is 14 residues long. CDR3 nucleotides: TGTGCCAGCAAAATACTAGCGGGGGCCAATGAGCAGTTCTTC. Encoded protein: CASKILAGANEQFF.

The table lists this clonotype with a few counts. The CDR3 region has the DNA TGCGCCAGCAGCCAATGGGGGTATGGCTACACCTTC. This translates into CASSQWGYGYTF. V is TRBV4-1 and J is TRBJ1-2; a possible D gene is TRBD1 (5 bases). CDR3 size: 12 residues. CDR1 is MGHRA and CDR2 is YSYEKL in the germline V gene. Trimming pared 2 bases from V and 5 bases from J, leaving 6 bases between.

This chain links TRBV7-3 with TRBJ2-3, with unresolved D. The V gene lost 4 bases and the J gene lost 1 base, with 9 bases spanning the gap. The CDR3 loop spans 14 amino acids. Germline CDR1 is SGHTA and CDR2 is FQGTGA. This CDR3 is CASSSYGGTDTQYF. CDR3 in DNA: TGTGCCAGCAGCTCTTATGGGGGCACAGATACGCAGTATTTT.

The J gene is TRBJ2-3, the V gene TRBV4-2; the match to TRBD2 covers 10 bases. Per germline, CDR1 LGHNA and CDR2 YNFKEQ. The ends lost 0 bases at V and 3 bases at J; junction bases unmatched: 15. This CDR3 contains 20 residues. This CDR3 reads CASSQEIRLAGALNTDTQYF. CDR3 DNA sequence: TGTGCCAGCAGCCAAGAAATTCGGCTAGCGGGAGCTTTGAATACAGATACGCAGTATTTT.

This clonotype was picked up a small number of times. The chain uses TRBV15 and TRBJ1-2; D is perhaps TRBD1 (5 bases). Germline V gene lookup returns CDR1 LNHNV and CDR2 YYDKDF (reference sequence). There are 16 residues in the CDR3. V was shortened by 0 bases and J by 8 bases, with 19 bases between the two germline ends. As DNA, the CDR3 is TGTGCCACCAGCAGAGATGGGGCGGGGACCCTATCCGGCTACACCTTC. It translates to CATSRDGAGTLSGYTF.

This clonotype was picked up many times. The chain combines TRBV12-3 or TRBV12-4 with TRBJ2-7, with D perhaps TRBD1 or TRBD2 (5 bases each). V shed 1 base and J shed 5 bases, with 18 bases lying between them. The CDR3 is 16 residues long. The CDR3 bases are TGTGCCAGCAGTTTAGAGACCGGGACCCCGACAAACGAGCAGTACTTC. It translates to CASSLETGTPTNEQYF.

This clonotype was picked up many times. The rearrangement joins TRBV24-1 to TRBJ2-2; D might be TRBD2 (6 bases). The CDR3 is 16 amino acids. In germline, CDR1 is KGHDR, CDR2 SFDVKD. V was cut by 1 base and J by 7 bases, with 15 bases left in between. For the CDR3, the DNA is TGTGCCACCAGTGATTTCCGCGGGAAACGTCTCGGGGAGCTGTTTTTT. Amino acid sequence: CATSDFRGKRLGELFF.

The rearrangement links TRBV12-3 or TRBV12-4 to TRBJ1-1; D is ambiguous. V lost 3 bases and J lost 4, with 9 bases in between. The CDR3 length is 13 residues. The CDR3 DNA follows: TGTGCCAGCAGTTTCGAGGGCTTCACTGAAGCTTTCTTT. Amino acid sequence: CASSFEGFTEAFF.

The chain carries TRBV4-1 and TRBJ1-3, with TRBD1 matching over 8 bases. Germline V lookup: CDR1 MGHRA, CDR2 YSYEKL. Losses at the gene ends were 7 bases for V and 1 base for J; bases not matched to a gene: 3. CDR3 size: 14 residues. As DNA, the CDR3 is TGCGCCAGCAAAGGACAGGGATCTGGAAACACCATATATTTT. Amino acid sequence: CASKGQGSGNTIYF.

This clonotype was detected a few times. V usage is TRBV29-1 and J usage is TRBJ1-6, with 7 bases fitting TRBD1. J gave up 7 bases and V 5 bases, and 8 bases lay outside the gene matches. Germline loops: CDR1 SQVTM, CDR2 ANQGSEA. This CDR3 spans 14 amino acids. The CDR3 DNA sequence: TGCAGCGTTTCGCTAGGACAGGTGAATTCACCCCTCCACTTT. This gives the protein CSVSLGQVNSPLHF.

There are many counts of this clonotype. The J gene is TRBJ1-4, the V gene TRBV12-3 or TRBV12-4; 7 bases align to TRBD1. Trimming took 6 bases from V and 8 from J; bases not matched to a gene: 9. The CDR3 consists of 14 residues. In nucleotides, the CDR3 is TGTGCCAGCAGCCCCCCGGGACAGCCCGAAAAACTGTTTTTT. This translates into CASSPPGQPEKLFF.

The chain has TRBV19 and TRBJ2-1, with 8 bases fitting TRBD2. The CDR3 contains 14 residues. The V and J ends lost 8 bases and 7 bases, in that order; junction bases with no gene match: 10. Germline assignment: CDR1 LNHDA and CDR2 SQIVND (reference sequence). The CDR3 region has the DNA TGTGCCAGTGACCCGGGACTAGGAGTAAATGAGCAGTTCTTC. Encoded protein: CASDPGLGVNEQFF.

This clonotype appeared a few times. V usage is TRBV5-5 and J usage is TRBJ1-4; tentatively, D is TRBD1 (6 bases). V lost 4 bases and J 5 bases, leaving 15 bases between the germline ends. Germline CDR1 SGHKS, CDR2 YYEKEE (reference sequence). The CDR3 has 15 residues. The CDR3 sequence: CASSLLTGKNEKLFF. In nucleotides, the CDR3 is TGTGCCAGCAGCCTCCTAACAGGGAAAAATGAAAAACTGTTTTTT.

This clonotype was seen at least ten times. The gene calls are TRBV7-2 and TRBJ2-7, with D possibly being TRBD1 (6 bases). The CDR3 extends over 15 amino acids. Between the trimmed V and J ends, which lost 0 bases and 2 bases, there was a span of 11 bases. The V gene's germline CDR1 is SGHTA and CDR2 FQGNSA. The CDR3 DNA is TGTGCCAGCAGCTTAGCGCACAGGGTGGCCTACGAGCAGTACTTC. Its protein product is CASSLAHRVAYEQYF. The full variable domain, its missing parts supplied by reference TRBV7-2 and TRBJ2-7, is GAGVSQSPSNKVTEKGKDVELRCDPISGHTALYWYRQSLGQGLEFLIYFQGNSAPDKSGLPSDRFSAERTGGSVSTLTIQRTQQEDSAVYLCASSLAHRVAYEQYFGPGTRLTVT.

The chain combines TRBV5-1 with TRBJ2-1; a weak D match, TRBD1 (6 bases). The CDR3 is 16 residues long. Germline V CDR1 and CDR2: SGHRS, YFSETQ. Trimming left V 0 bases short and J 3 bases short, with 13 bases between. The CDR3 is CASSLAERGSYNEQFF. CDR3 sequence (DNA): TGCGCCAGCAGCTTGGCCGAGAGGGGGAGCTACAATGAGCAGTTCTTC.

This rearrangement joins TRBV10-3 to TRBJ2-2; perhaps TRBD2 as D (5 bases). V lost 7 bases and J 1 base, leaving 10 bases between the germline ends. Germline V gives CDR1 ENHRY, CDR2 SYGVKD. The CDR3 runs to 14 residues. CDR3: CAIKAGLNTGELFF. CDR3 in DNA: TGTGCCATCAAGGCGGGCTTGAACACCGGGGAGCTGTTTTTT.

This clonotype was observed at least ten times. The chain is built from TRBV5-1 and TRBJ1-1; 9 bases map to TRBD1. The CDR3 is 16 residues long. V was clipped by 9 bases and J by 5 bases; unmatched bases: 17. From germline, CDR1 is SGHRS and CDR2 YFSETQ. The CDR3 region has the DNA TGCGCCACCACCGGGACAGGGAAGGGTAGCGGAACTGAAGCTTTCTTT. Protein product: CATTGTGKGSGTEAFF.